The 26 T cell receptor beta chains listed next were all sequenced from one sample in a study of cytomegalovirus exposure and HLA in healthy donors. PCR employed 60 Vbeta and 13 Jbeta primers. Sequencing used immunoSEQ multiplex PCR; TCRdb keeps in-frame clones, though not all of them. The profile shows around 100,000 clones, approximately 79% of them singletons. The sample consisted of PBMCs. The receptors originated from a woman aged 60-75 years in good health and CMV-seropositive.

The chain uses TRBV4-2 and TRBJ2-5, with a tentative D call TRBD2 (6 bases). The J call may be in error: the DNA end matches TRBJ2-7 better. Germline V gene data show CDR1 as LGHNA and CDR2 as YNFKEQ. The CDR3 consists of 19 residues. CDR3 amino acids: CASSPFLGSGEFKSSEQYF. The CDR3 nucleotides are TGTGCCAGCAGCCCCTTCCTTGGTAGCGGTGAATTCAAGTCGAGCGAGCAGTACTTC.

The count of this clone is one. The chain couples TRBV9 to TRBJ1-2, with 7 bases fitting TRBD1. CDR1 SGDLS and CDR2 YYNGEE come from the germline V gene. The V and J ends lost 2 bases and 5 bases, in that order; junction bases with no gene match: 6. This CDR3 contains 14 residues. The CDR3 DNA reads as TGTGCCAGCAGCGTCGGGACAGACCTTTATGGCTACACCTTC. It encodes CASSVGTDLYGYTF.

A few counts support this clone. This CDR3 is CASKQGATGNTIYF. The CDR3 nucleotides are TGTGCCAGCAAGCAGGGGGCTACTGGAAACACCATATATTTT. This chain links TRBV6-5 with TRBJ1-3, with 8 bases lining up with TRBD1. Germline trimming cut 7 bases from V and 2 bases from J; bases unmatched to any gene: 4. The germline gives CDR1 MNHEY, CDR2 SVGAGI. This CDR3 comprises 14 residues.

This clone was found a few times. The V gene is TRBV4-1, the J gene TRBJ2-3; 8 bases are shared with TRBD2. Per germline, CDR1 MGHRA and CDR2 YSYEKL. The CDR3 extends over 16 amino acids. V shed 1 base, J shed 5 bases, and the junction held 8 bases outside the gene matches. CDR3 nucleotide sequence: TGCGCCAGCAGCCAAGCCCTTTCGGGAGGGTTAGATACGCAGTATTTT. Translation gives CASSQALSGGLDTQYF.

Comments on this clone: Other DNA sequences in this sample translate to the same CDR3. The J gene is TRBJ2-7, the V gene TRBV7-9; D might be TRBD2 (6 bases). CDR1 and CDR2 (germline): SEHNR, FQNEAQ (reference sequence). V was cut by 8 bases and J by 2 bases, with 13 bases left in between. The CDR3 spans 13 residues. DNA of the CDR3: TGTGCCAGCCTGTTGGCGGGGACCTACGAGCAGTACTTC. Translation gives CASLLAGTYEQYF.

Only a few counts were recorded for this clone. CDR3 protein: CASSPGRGVDTQYF. The CDR3 bases are TGTGCCAGCAGCCCTGGCCGCGGGGTAGATACGCAGTATTTT. This sequence joins TRBV16 and TRBJ2-3, with a tentative D call TRBD2 (6 bases). V gave up 4 bases and J gave up 5 bases, with 13 bases separating them. The germline V gene has CDR1 KGHSY and CDR2 FQNENV. The CDR3 loop spans 14 amino acids. Drawing the rest from reference TRBV16 and TRBJ2-3, the complete variable domain is GEEVAQTPKHLVRGEGQKAKLYCAPIKGHSYVFWYQQVLKNEFKFLISFQNENVFDETGMPKERFSAKCLPNSPCSLEIQATKLEDSAVYFCASSPGRGVDTQYFGPGTRLTVL.

In the case of this clone: The sample carries other DNA sequences with the same CDR3. This chain links TRBV19 with TRBJ2-5; D is undetermined. The germline V and J ends were trimmed by 3 bases and 5 bases, with 7 bases remaining between them. Germline V gene data show CDR1 as LNHDA and CDR2 as SQIVND (reference sequence). The CDR3 has 12 amino acids. DNA of the CDR3: TGTGCCAGTAGTATGCGAGCGGAGACCCAGTACTTC. This encodes CASSMRAETQYF.

The chain is built from TRBV4-2 and TRBJ2-5, with 7 bases identical to TRBD2. This CDR3 has 16 amino acids. The germline gives CDR1 LGHNA, CDR2 YNFKEQ. V shed 3 bases and J 5 bases; nucleotides not matched to a gene: 12. The CDR3 DNA follows: TGTGCCAGCAGCCAGGGAGGGGCTGGGGCGGGGGAGACCCAGTACTTC. This sequence encodes CASSQGGAGAGETQYF.

The chain combines TRBV5-4 with TRBJ2-1; D ambiguous. Trimming removed 1 base at V and 7 bases at J, with 12 bases between. Germline-derived CDR1 and CDR2 are SGHNT and YYREEE (reference sequence). The CDR3 is made up of 14 amino acids. CDR3 nucleotide sequence: TGTGCCAGCAGCTTGTCCATGGCGAGGAATGAGCAGTTCTTC. Encoded protein: CASSLSMARNEQFF. Looking up the rest from reference TRBV5-4 and TRBJ2-1 gives the full variable domain: ETGVTQSPTHLIKTRGQQVTLRCSSQSGHNTVSWYQQALGQGPQFIFQYYREEENGRGNFPPRFSGLQFPNYSSELNVNALELDDSALYLCASSLSMARNEQFFGPGTRLTVL.

This chain uses TRBV6-5 with TRBJ2-7; TRBD1 might be the D (5 bases). V lost 6 bases and J lost 2, with 17 bases in between. The CDR3 is 15 residues long. In germline, CDR1 is MNHEY, CDR2 SVGAGI. The CDR3 DNA follows: TGTGCCAGCAGCCTAGGGGTGGGTAACCCCTACGAGCAGTACTTC. Its translation is CASSLGVGNPYEQYF.

In its sample, this clone was seen once. This chain links TRBV15 with TRBJ2-5; no definite D call. Germline V gives CDR1 LNHNV, CDR2 YYDKDF (reference sequence). This CDR3 is built from 12 residues. The V end was cut by 8 bases, the J end by 5 bases, with 12 bases between. The CDR3 here is CATAFKPETQYF. The CDR3 coding sequence is TGTGCCACCGCCTTCAAGCCCGAGACCCAGTACTTC.

V is TRBV9 and J is TRBJ2-7; tentative D call: TRBD1 (6 bases). V was trimmed by 4 bases and J by 5 bases, leaving 10 bases between them. The CDR3 is 12 amino acids. CDR1 is SGDLS, CDR2 YYNGEE, per germline. The CDR3 is CASSPGTNEQYF. The CDR3 nucleotides are TGTGCCAGCAGCCCGGGGACAAACGAGCAGTACTTC.

V and J are TRBV29-1 and TRBJ2-3, with TRBD2 matching 10 bases. V gave up 3 bases and J gave up 2 bases; unmatched junction bases: 2. The CDR3 length is 14 residues. CDR1 is SQVTM, CDR2 ANQGSEA, per germline. The CDR3 is CSVELAGATDTQYF. The CDR3 DNA follows: TGCAGCGTTGAGCTAGCGGGAGCCACAGATACGCAGTATTTT.

There are a few counts of this clone. The rearrangement links TRBV7-9 to TRBJ1-1; 7 bases fit TRBD1. J was trimmed by 3 bases and V by 8 bases; bases with no gene match: 9. This CDR3 region has 14 residues. CDR1 is SEHNR, CDR2 FQNEAQ, per germline (reference sequence). CDR3 nucleotide sequence: TGTGCCAGCGATAGGCGGCAGGGGGACACTGAAGCTTTCTTT. This sequence encodes CASDRRQGDTEAFF.

The genes are TRBV27 and TRBJ2-7; maybe TRBD2 (6 bases). CDR3 length: 13 amino acids. CDR1 is MNHEY and CDR2 is SMNVEV in the germline V gene (reference sequence). The ends were cut back, 2 bases at V and 5 bases at J, with 10 bases in the middle. The CDR3 DNA reads TGTGCCAGCAGTTTACGGGGGAACAACGAGCAGTACTTC. Translating it yields CASSLRGNNEQYF.

Worth noting for this clone: The same CDR3 can be traced to other DNA sequences in this sample. V is TRBV30 and J is TRBJ2-3; no clear D gene. Trimming cost V 2 bases and J 1 base, with 4 bases left between them. Germline loops: CDR1 GTSNPN, CDR2 SVGIG (reference sequence). This CDR3 is 12 amino acids long. CDR3 nucleotide sequence: TGTGCCTGGAGTCCTGGCACAGATACGCAGTATTTT. It translates to CAWSPGTDTQYF.

This clone was found once. The rearrangement links TRBV19 to TRBJ2-1; TRBD2 matches at 10 bases. V shed 4 bases, J shed 4 bases, and the junction held 10 bases outside the gene matches. Germline V gives CDR1 LNHDA, CDR2 SQIVND (reference sequence). The length of the CDR3 is 17 residues. CDR3 loop: CASSNLAGAREYNEQFF. CDR3 nucleotide sequence: TGTGCCAGTAGTAATCTAGCGGGAGCTCGAGAATACAATGAGCAGTTCTTC.

Only one count was recorded for this clone. The CDR3 DNA follows: TGTGCCACCGACAAAGCGGGAGGGACTTACAATGAGCAGTTCTTC. It specifies CATDKAGGTYNEQFF. This chain uses TRBV28 with TRBJ2-1; 10 nucleotides align to TRBD2. The germline gives CDR1 MDHEN, CDR2 SYDVKM. The CDR3 runs 15 residues. The J segment lost 4 bases and the V segment lost 10 bases, leaving 10 bases of the junction unmatched.

J is TRBJ1-2 and V is TRBV10-3, with D uncertain. This CDR3 is 14 amino acids long. Germline V gene data show CDR1 as ENHRY and CDR2 as SYGVKD. V was trimmed by 1 base and J by 4 bases, leaving 10 bases between them. CDR3 in DNA: TGTGCCATCAGTGAGTTGGGAGTTTCCTATGGCTACACCTTC. Protein sequence: CAISELGVSYGYTF.

The chain is built from TRBV9 and TRBJ1-5, with D possibly matching TRBD1 (5 bases). V lost 0 bases to trimming and J lost 7 bases, with 11 bases between them. The germline gives CDR1 SGDLS, CDR2 YYNGEE. The CDR3 covers 14 residues. The CDR3 is CASSVGGTGQPQHF. The CDR3 DNA reads TGTGCCAGCAGCGTAGGGGGGACTGGCCAGCCCCAGCATTTT.

The table lists this clone with a few counts. CDR3 sequence reads: CASSFGQFNEQFF. The CDR3 bases are TGTGCCAGTAGTTTCGGACAGTTCAATGAGCAGTTCTTC. The chain carries TRBV19 and TRBJ2-1, with a possible D match to TRBD1 (6 bases). Trimming took 5 bases from V and 6 from J, leaving 11 bases between them. CDR1 and CDR2 (germline): LNHDA, SQIVND (reference sequence). CDR3 length: 13 residues. Filled out from reference TRBV19 and TRBJ2-1, the complete variable domain reads DGGITQSPKYLFRKEGQNVTLSCEQNLNHDAMYWYRQDPGQGLRLIYYSQIVNDFQKGDIAEGYSVSREKKESFPLTVTSAQKNPTAFYLCASSFGQFNEQFFGPGTRLTVL.

The chain is built from TRBV2 and TRBJ2-5; 7 bases are shared with TRBD1. The J call is uncertain, as TRBJ2-7 better fits the DNA end. The germline CDR1 and CDR2 sequences are SNHLY and FYNNEI. The CDR3 covers 16 residues. The CDR3 bases are TGTGCCAGCAGGCCTCCGCGACAGGGAGTTTCCTACGAGCAGTACTTC. It translates to CASRPPRQGVSYEQYF.

This rearrangement joins TRBV2 to TRBJ1-1, with 8 bases aligning to TRBD1. Germline lookup yields CDR1 SNHLY and CDR2 FYNNEI. The CDR3 totals 13 residues. V shed 7 bases and J 7 bases; nucleotides not matched to a gene: 8. The chain's CDR3 is CASNRGQGREAFF. The CDR3 bases are TGTGCCAGCAATCGCGGACAGGGCCGTGAAGCTTTCTTT.

The gene calls are TRBV5-5 and TRBJ1-5; D is undetermined. This CDR3 is 15 amino acids long. Germline V gene sequence: CDR1 SGHKS, CDR2 YYEKEE (reference sequence). V lost 2 bases to trimming and J lost 0 bases, with 9 bases between them. Written as DNA, the CDR3 is TGTGCCAGCAGCTTCGAGGGAAATAGCAATCAGCCCCAGCATTTT. Translating it yields CASSFEGNSNQPQHF.

The chain uses TRBV7-6 and TRBJ1-5; weak D call: TRBD1 (5 bases). V shed 5 bases and J shed 7 bases, with 12 bases lying between them. The germline V gene encodes CDR1 SGHVS and CDR2 FNYEAQ. There are 13 residues in the CDR3. Here the CDR3 DNA reads TGTGCCAGCAGCGGTAGGGGTGAACAGCCCCAGCATTTT. It translates to CASSGRGEQPQHF.

The rearrangement joins TRBV19 to TRBJ1-1, with a possible D match to TRBD1 (5 bases). CDR3 length equals 15 residues. Germline V gives CDR1 LNHDA, CDR2 SQIVND (reference sequence). Trimming shortened V by 1 base and J by 4 bases, and 13 bases separated the two germline ends. The chain's CDR3 is CASSIGRGRGTEAFF. The CDR3 bases are TGTGCCAGTAGTATAGGGCGGGGGAGGGGCACTGAAGCTTTCTTT. Drawing the rest from reference TRBV19 and TRBJ1-1, the complete variable domain is DGGITQSPKYLFRKEGQNVTLSCEQNLNHDAMYWYRQDPGQGLRLIYYSQIVNDFQKGDIAEGYSVSREKKESFPLTVTSAQKNPTAFYLCASSIGRGRGTEAFFGQGTRLTVV.